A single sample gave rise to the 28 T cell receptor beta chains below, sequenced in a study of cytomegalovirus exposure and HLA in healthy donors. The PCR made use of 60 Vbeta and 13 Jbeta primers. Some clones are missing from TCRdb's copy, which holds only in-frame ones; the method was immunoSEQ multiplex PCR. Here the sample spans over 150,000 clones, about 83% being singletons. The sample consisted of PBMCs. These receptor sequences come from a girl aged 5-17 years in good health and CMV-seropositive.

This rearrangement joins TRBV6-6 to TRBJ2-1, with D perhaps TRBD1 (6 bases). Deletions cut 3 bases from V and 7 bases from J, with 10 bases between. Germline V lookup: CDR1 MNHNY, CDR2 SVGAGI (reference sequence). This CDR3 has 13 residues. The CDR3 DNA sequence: TGTGCCAGCAGTTATGTACAGGGAAATGAGCAGTTCTTC. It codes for CASSYVQGNEQFF.

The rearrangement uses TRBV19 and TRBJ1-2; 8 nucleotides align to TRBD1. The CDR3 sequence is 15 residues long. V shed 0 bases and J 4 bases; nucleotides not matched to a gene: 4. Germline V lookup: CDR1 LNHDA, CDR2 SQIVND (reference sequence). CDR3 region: CASSIDQGAAYGYTF. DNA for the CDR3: TGTGCCAGTAGTATAGACCAGGGGGCTGCCTATGGCTACACCTTC.

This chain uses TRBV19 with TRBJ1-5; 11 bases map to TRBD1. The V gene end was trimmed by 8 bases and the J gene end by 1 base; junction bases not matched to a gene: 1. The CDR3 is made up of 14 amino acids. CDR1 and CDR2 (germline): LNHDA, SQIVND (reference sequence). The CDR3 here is CASGQGASNQPQHF. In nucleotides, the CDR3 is TGTGCCAGTGGACAGGGGGCAAGCAATCAGCCCCAGCATTTT.

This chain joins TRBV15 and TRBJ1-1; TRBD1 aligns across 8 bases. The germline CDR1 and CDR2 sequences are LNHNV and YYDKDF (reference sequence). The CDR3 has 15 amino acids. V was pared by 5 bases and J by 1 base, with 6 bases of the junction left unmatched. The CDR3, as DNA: TGTGCCACCAGCCGTAGGGACAGGCAGAACACTGAAGCTTTCTTT. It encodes CATSRRDRQNTEAFF.

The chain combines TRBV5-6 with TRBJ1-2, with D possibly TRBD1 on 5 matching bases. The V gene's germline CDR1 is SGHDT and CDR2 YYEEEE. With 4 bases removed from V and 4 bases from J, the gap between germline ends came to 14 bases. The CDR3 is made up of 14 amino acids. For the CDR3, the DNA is TGTGCCAGCAGCACTTACAGGTTGGGCTATGGCTACACCTTC. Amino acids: CASSTYRLGYGYTF.

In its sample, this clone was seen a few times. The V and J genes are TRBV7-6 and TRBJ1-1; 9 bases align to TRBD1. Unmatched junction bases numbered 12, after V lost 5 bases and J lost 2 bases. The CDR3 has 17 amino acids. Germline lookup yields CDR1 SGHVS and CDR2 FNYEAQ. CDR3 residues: CASSTRKGTGINTEAFF. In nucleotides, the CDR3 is TGTGCCAGCAGCACCCGTAAAGGGACAGGGATTAACACTGAAGCTTTCTTT.

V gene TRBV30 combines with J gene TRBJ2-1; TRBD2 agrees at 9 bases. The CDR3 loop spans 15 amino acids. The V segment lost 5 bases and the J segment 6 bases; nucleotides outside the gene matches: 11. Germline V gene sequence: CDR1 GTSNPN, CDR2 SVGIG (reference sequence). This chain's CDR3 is CAWQSGTSLINEQFF. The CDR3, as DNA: TGTGCCTGGCAGTCCGGGACTAGCCTAATCAATGAGCAGTTCTTC.

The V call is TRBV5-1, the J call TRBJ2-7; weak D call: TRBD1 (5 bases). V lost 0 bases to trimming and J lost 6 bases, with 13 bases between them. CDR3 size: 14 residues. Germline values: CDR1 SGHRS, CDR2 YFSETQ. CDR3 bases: TGCGCCAGCAGCTTGGAGCCAGGGATCGGCGAGCAGTACTTC. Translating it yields CASSLEPGIGEQYF.

The CDR3: CASSLVHWQGGNYGYTF. The CDR3 coding sequence is TGTGCCAGCAGCTTAGTTCATTGGCAGGGGGGAAACTATGGCTACACCTTC. The rearrangement uses TRBV7-9 and TRBJ1-2, with TRBD1 matching over 7 bases. The CDR3 extends over 17 amino acids. The V gene's germline CDR1 is SEHNR and CDR2 FQNEAQ (reference sequence). The ends lost 1 base at V and 2 bases at J; junction bases unmatched: 10.

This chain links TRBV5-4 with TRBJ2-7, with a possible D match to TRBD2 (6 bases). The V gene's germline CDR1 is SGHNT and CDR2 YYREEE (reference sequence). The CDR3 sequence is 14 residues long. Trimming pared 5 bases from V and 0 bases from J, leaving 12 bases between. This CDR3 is CASRRDFSSYEQYF. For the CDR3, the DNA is TGTGCCAGCAGACGGGACTTTAGCTCCTACGAGCAGTACTTC.

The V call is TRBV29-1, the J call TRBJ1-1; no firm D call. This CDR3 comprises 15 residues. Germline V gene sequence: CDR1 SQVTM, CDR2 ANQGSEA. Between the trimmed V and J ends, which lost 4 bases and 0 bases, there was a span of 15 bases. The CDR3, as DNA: TGCAGCGTTGTAAGAGCAATAAATATGAACACTGAAGCTTTCTTT. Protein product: CSVVRAINMNTEAFF.

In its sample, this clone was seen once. The CDR3 is CASSGGRGAYEQYF. CDR3 sequence (DNA): TGTGCCAGCAGCGGAGGGCGGGGGGCCTACGAGCAGTACTTC. The chain combines TRBV7-3 with TRBJ2-7; TRBD2 agrees at 8 bases. This CDR3 comprises 14 residues. The V gene end was trimmed by 5 bases and the J gene end by 2 bases; junction bases not matched to a gene: 5. The germline gives CDR1 SGHTA, CDR2 FQGTGA. The whole variable domain, filled in from reference TRBV7-3 and TRBJ2-7, reads GAGVSQTPSNKVTEKGKYVELRCDPISGHTALYWYRQSLGQGPEFLIYFQGTGAADDSGLPNDRFFAVRPEGSVSTLKIQRTERGDSAVYLCASSGGRGAYEQYFGPGTRLTVT.

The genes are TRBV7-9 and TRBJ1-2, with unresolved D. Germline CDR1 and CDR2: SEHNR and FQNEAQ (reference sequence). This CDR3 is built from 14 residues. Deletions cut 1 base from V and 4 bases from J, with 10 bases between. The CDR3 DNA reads TGTGCCAGCAGCTTAGGGGAGGTCCGCTATGGCTACACCTTC. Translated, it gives CASSLGEVRYGYTF.

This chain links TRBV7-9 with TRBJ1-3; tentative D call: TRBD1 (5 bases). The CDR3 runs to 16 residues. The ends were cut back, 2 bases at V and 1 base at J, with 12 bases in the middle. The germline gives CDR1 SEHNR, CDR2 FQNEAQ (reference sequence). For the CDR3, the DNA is TGTGCCAGCAGCTTAACAGGAGCTAAATCTGGAAACACCATATATTTT. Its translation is CASSLTGAKSGNTIYF.

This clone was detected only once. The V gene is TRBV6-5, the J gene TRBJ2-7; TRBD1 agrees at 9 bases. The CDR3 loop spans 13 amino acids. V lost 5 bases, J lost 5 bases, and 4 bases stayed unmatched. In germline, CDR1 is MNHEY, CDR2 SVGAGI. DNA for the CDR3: TGTGCCAGCAGTCTGGGACAGGGAAACGAGCAGTACTTC. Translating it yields CASSLGQGNEQYF.

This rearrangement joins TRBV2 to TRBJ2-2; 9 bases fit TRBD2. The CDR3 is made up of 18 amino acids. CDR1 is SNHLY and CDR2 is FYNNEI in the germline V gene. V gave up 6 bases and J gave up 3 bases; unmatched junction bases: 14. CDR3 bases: TGTGCCAGCAGCCGAAGGGGTAGCGGGGGACGCTACACCGGGGAGCTGTTTTTT. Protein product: CASSRRGSGGRYTGELFF. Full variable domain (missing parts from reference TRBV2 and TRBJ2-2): EPEVTQTPSHQVTQMGQEVILRCVPISNHLYFYWYRQILGQKVEFLVSFYNNEISEKSEIFDDQFSVERPDGSNFTLKIRSTKLEDSAMYFCASSRRGSGGRYTGELFFGEGSRLTVL.

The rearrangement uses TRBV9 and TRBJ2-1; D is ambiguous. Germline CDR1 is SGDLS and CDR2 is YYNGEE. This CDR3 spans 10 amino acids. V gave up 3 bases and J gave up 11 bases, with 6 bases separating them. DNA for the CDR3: TGTGCCAGCAGCGGGCTCCAGCAGTTCTTC. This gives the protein CASSGLQQFF.

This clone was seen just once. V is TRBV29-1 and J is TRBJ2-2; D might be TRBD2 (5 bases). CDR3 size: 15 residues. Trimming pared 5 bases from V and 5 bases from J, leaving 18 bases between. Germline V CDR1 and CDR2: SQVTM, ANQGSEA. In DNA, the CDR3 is TGCAGCGTTCCCGGACCGGGAACAAATACCGGGGAGCTGTTTTTT. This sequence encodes CSVPGPGTNTGELFF.

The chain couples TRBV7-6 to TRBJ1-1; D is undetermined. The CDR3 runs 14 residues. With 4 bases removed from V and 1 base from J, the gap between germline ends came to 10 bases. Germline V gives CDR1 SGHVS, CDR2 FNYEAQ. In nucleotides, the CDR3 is TGTGCCAGCAGCTCTAACCGGGAGAACACTGAAGCTTTCTTT. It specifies CASSSNRENTEAFF.

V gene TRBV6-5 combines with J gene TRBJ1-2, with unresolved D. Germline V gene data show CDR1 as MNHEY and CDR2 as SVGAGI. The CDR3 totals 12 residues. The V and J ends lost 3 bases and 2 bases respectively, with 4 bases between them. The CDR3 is CASSYSNYGYTF. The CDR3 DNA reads TGTGCCAGCAGTTATTCGAACTATGGCTACACCTTC.

CDR3 loop: CASSLVLGFLRGEQFF. The CDR3 DNA reads TGTGCCAGCAGCTTAGTCCTTGGGTTCTTACGGGGTGAGCAGTTCTTC. This chain links TRBV7-6 with TRBJ2-1, with D maybe TRBD2 (5 bases). The CDR3 loop spans 16 amino acids. CDR1 and CDR2 (germline): SGHVS, FNYEAQ. The ends were cut back, 1 base at V and 9 bases at J, with 19 bases in the middle.

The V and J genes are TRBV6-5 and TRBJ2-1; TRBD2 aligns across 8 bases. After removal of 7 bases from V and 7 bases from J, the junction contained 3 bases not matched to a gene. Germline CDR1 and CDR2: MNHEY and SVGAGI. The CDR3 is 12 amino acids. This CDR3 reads CASNPGGNEQFF. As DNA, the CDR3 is TGTGCCAGCAACCCGGGGGGGAATGAGCAGTTCTTC.

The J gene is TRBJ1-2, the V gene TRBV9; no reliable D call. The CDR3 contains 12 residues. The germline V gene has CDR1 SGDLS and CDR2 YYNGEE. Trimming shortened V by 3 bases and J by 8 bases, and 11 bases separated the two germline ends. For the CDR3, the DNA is TGTGCCAGCAGCGGGAGCGGGTTGGGCTACACCTTC. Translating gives CASSGSGLGYTF.

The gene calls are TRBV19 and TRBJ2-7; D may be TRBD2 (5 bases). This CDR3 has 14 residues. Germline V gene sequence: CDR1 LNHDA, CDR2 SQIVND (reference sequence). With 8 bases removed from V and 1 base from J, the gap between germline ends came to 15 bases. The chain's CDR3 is CASCDTRRSYEQYF. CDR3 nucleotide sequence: TGTGCCAGTTGCGACACTAGGAGGTCCTACGAGCAGTACTTC.

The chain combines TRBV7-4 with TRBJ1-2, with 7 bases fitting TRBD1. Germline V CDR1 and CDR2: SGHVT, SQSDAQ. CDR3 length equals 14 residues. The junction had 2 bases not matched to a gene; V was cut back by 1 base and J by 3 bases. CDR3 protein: CASSLGRGDYGYTF. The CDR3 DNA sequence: TGTGCCAGCAGCTTAGGCAGGGGGGACTATGGCTACACCTTC. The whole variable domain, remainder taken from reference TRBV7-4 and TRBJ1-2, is GAGVSQSPRYKVAKRGRDVALRCDSISGHVTLYWYRQTLGQGSEVLTYSQSDAQRDKSGRPSGRFSAERPERSVSTLKIQRTEQGDSAVYLCASSLGRGDYGYTFGSGTRLTVV.

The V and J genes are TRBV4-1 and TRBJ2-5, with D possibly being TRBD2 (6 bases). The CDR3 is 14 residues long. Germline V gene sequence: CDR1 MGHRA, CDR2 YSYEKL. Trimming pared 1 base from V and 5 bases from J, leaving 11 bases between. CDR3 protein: CASSQAGRWETQYF. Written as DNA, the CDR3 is TGCGCCAGCAGCCAAGCGGGGAGGTGGGAGACCCAGTACTTC.

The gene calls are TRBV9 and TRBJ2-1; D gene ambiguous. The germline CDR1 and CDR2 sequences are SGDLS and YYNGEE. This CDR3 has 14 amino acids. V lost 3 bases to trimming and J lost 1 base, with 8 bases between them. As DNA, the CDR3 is TGTGCCAGCAGCGCTTCGGTGTCCTACAATGAGCAGTTCTTC. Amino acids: CASSASVSYNEQFF.

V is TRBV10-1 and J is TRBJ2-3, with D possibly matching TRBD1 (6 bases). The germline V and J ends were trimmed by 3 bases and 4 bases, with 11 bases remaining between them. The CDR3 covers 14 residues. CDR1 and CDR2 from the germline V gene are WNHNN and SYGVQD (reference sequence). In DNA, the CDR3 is TGCGCCAGCAGTGACCCGGGACATTCAGATACGCAGTATTTT. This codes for CASSDPGHSDTQYF.